Following are 14 T cell receptor beta chains from one sample sequenced in a study of metastatic and nonmetastatic thyroid tumors (TCRdb year 2020). Library construction relied on PCR. Data came from an Illumina HiSeq 4000. TCRdb handled the public reads itself, with Q25 trimming in fastp and clone calling in MiXCR, and kept productive beta chains. This sample has tens of thousands of clones in its table, and approximately 22% of those were observed once. The ten largest clones take up roughly 4.3% of the sample. No patient had received any treatment before thyroid surgery. The sequencing input was adjacent normal tissue. The receptors were sampled from a female donor with papillary thyroid cancer or a benign thyroid nodule (not recorded which). Some clones in this sample may be carry-over from other donors' samples.

The chain recombines TRBV7-6 with TRBJ2-7; possible D gene TRBD1, 5 bases. The CDR3 covers 14 residues. V was trimmed by 2 bases and J by 0 bases, leaving 8 bases between them. The germline gives CDR1 SGHVS, CDR2 FNYEAQ. The CDR3 DNA reads TGTGCCAGCAGCTTAATGACAGACTCCTACGAGCAGTACTTC. Residues: CASSLMTDSYEQYF.

The sample holds a few counts of this clone. The chain couples TRBV29-1 to TRBJ2-7; D is possibly TRBD1 (5 bases). This CDR3 is 13 amino acids long. Per the germline V gene, CDR1 is SQVTM and CDR2 is ANQGSEA. Between the trimmed V and J ends, which lost 6 bases and 2 bases, there was a span of 14 bases. CDR3 nucleotide sequence: TGCAGCGTGGCCCCAGGGTCAACCTACGAGCAGTACTTC. This gives the protein CSVAPGSTYEQYF.

The CDR3 DNA reads TGTGCCAGCAGCTTGGGTACGGGGGGAACTAATGAAAAACTGTTTTTT. Amino acids: CASSLGTGGTNEKLFF. The chain has TRBV11-3 and TRBJ1-4, with a weak D call TRBD1 (5 bases). V dropped 3 bases and J dropped 1 base, with 12 bases sitting between them. The CDR3 loop spans 16 amino acids. Germline V gene lookup returns CDR1 SGHNT and CDR2 YENEEA.

V gene TRBV5-1 combines with J gene TRBJ2-3; D is perhaps TRBD1 (5 bases). The CDR3 runs to 15 residues. Germline V CDR1 and CDR2: SGHRS, YFSETQ. Trimming left V 2 bases short and J 3 bases short, with 13 bases between. The CDR3 loop reads CASSLLAGMTDTQYF. The CDR3 region has the DNA TGCGCCAGCAGCTTATTGGCAGGGATGACAGATACGCAGTATTTT.

As concerns this clone: Given a much more abundant clone one base away, this may be a read error. J is TRBJ2-7 and V is TRBV20-1, with TRBD2 matching 12 bases. Unmatched junction bases numbered 4, after V lost 1 base and J lost 3 bases. The CDR3 consists of 15 residues. Germline CDR1 reads DFQATT; CDR2 reads SNEGSKA (reference sequence). This chain's CDR3 is CSARATSGRIYEQYF. CDR3 sequence (DNA): TGCAGTGCTAGAGCTACTAGCGGGAGGATCTACGAGCAGTACTTC.

This clone showed up many times. The rearrangement joins TRBV4-1 to TRBJ2-7; no clear D. The CDR3 extends over 13 amino acids. V was clipped by 3 bases and J by 7 bases, with 13 bases between them. CDR1 and CDR2 from the germline V gene are MGHRA and YSYEKL. CDR3 nucleotide sequence: TGCGCCAGCAGCCATATTCGCGGTCGGGAGCAGTACTTC. Its protein is CASSHIRGREQYF.

There are many counts of this clone. The chain uses TRBV5-1 and TRBJ1-4; maybe TRBD1 (5 bases). The CDR3 is 16 amino acids. V lost 5 bases and J 0 bases, leaving 14 bases between the germline ends. The germline V gene has CDR1 SGHRS and CDR2 YFSETQ. This CDR3 is CASRPGGFTTNEKLFF. Written as DNA, the CDR3 is TGCGCCAGCAGACCTGGGGGGTTCACAACTAATGAAAAACTGTTTTTT.

This clone appeared a few times. Lacking the conserved final phenylalanine or tryptophan, this CDR3 likely reflects a read error. The chain carries TRBV24-1 and TRBJ2-3; no clear D. Germline loops: CDR1 KGHDR, CDR2 SFDVKD. This CDR3 is built from 14 residues. The CDR3 region has the DNA TGTGCTACCGGTCCGAAGCATACCACAGATACGCAGTATTCT. Its protein product is CATGPKHTTDTQYS.

This clone came up many times. The sample contains more than one DNA sequence encoding this CDR3. The V gene is TRBV29-1, the J gene TRBJ1-2, with a tentative D call TRBD1 (5 bases). This CDR3 contains 13 residues. V lost 4 bases to trimming and J lost 4 bases, with 13 bases between them. The V gene's germline CDR1 is SQVTM and CDR2 ANQGSEA. The CDR3 region has the DNA TGCAGCGTTGTATCGGGGCTAGGCTATGGCTACACCTTC. Its translation is CSVVSGLGYGYTF.

This clone was detected ten times or more. The genes are TRBV6-1 and TRBJ1-4; 8 nucleotides align to TRBD1. Germline values: CDR1 MNHNS, CDR2 SASEGT. There are 15 residues in the CDR3. V was pared by 8 bases and J by 5 bases, with 10 bases of the junction left unmatched. CDR3 sequence: CASGHPGGANEKLFF. In DNA, the CDR3 is TGTGCCAGCGGTCACCCAGGGGGCGCCAATGAAAAACTGTTTTTT.

This clone was seen many times. This rearrangement joins TRBV28 to TRBJ1-4; 7 bases match TRBD1. The CDR3 length is 16 residues. Trimming took 4 bases from V and 3 from J; bases not matched to a gene: 8. Germline V gene sequence: CDR1 MDHEN, CDR2 SYDVKM. The CDR3 here is CASSSYLQGANEKLFF. The CDR3 DNA reads as TGTGCCAGCAGTTCCTACCTCCAGGGGGCTAATGAAAAACTGTTTTTT.

This clone has just a few counts. The CDR3 DNA reads TGTGCCAGCAGTTTATCCGGCAGCACTGAAGCTTTCTTT. This gives the protein CASSLSGSTEAFF. The rearrangement links TRBV27 to TRBJ1-1; D is unclear. V lost 0 bases and J lost 4, with 6 bases in between. This CDR3 contains 13 residues. Germline CDR1 is MNHEY and CDR2 is SMNVEV (reference sequence).

This chain links TRBV7-9 with TRBJ2-5; the match to TRBD1 covers 12 bases. CDR1 and CDR2 from the germline V gene are SEHNR and FQNEAQ (reference sequence). J was trimmed by 9 bases and V by 4 bases; bases with no gene match: 12. The CDR3 is 16 residues long. Here the CDR3 DNA reads TGTGCCAGCAGCTATCTCGGGACAGGGGGCGAAAGGGCCCAGTACTTC. Translation: CASSYLGTGGERAQYF. The full variable domain, its missing parts supplied by reference TRBV7-9 and TRBJ2-5, is DTGVSQNPRHKITKRGQNVTFRCDPISEHNRLYWYRQTLGQGPEFLTYFQNEAQLEKSRLLSDRFSAERPKGSFSTLEIQRTEQGDSAMYLCASSYLGTGGERAQYFGPGTRLLVL.

Ten or more counts support this clone. The chain recombines TRBV24-1 with TRBJ2-1, with TRBD1 as a possible D gene (6 bases). The length of the CDR3 is 14 residues. Germline V gives CDR1 KGHDR, CDR2 SFDVKD. V was cut by 4 bases and J by 5 bases, with 11 bases left in between. The CDR3 coding sequence is TGTGCCACCAGTGACCAGGGGCCAAACAATGAGCAGTTCTTC. As protein: CATSDQGPNNEQFF.